This T cell receptor (beta chain) was identified during a study of blood T cell repertoires in COVID-19. Whole-study context: From the United States, Italy and Spain came samples of acute and convalescent COVID-19. In each case, the material was cDNA or gDNA derived from T cells, B-cell-depleted T cells, or PBMCs.

Germline V gives CDR1 SGHDT, CDR2 YYEEEE. Germline trimming cut 4 bases from V and 5 bases from J; bases unmatched to any gene: 8. This CDR3 is 15 amino acids long. Source study methods: It was from reference gene primer amplification that nucleated cell counts were estimated. Some clones are missing from TCRdb's copy, which holds only in-frame ones; the method was immunoSEQ multiplex PCR. Clone size and the V and J calls come from that table; the DNA yielded D and trimming. The sample includes roughly 34,000 clones, more than 85% of them seen just once. The TCR originated in a man aged 55 to 70 with active or convalescent COVID-19. V gene TRBV5-6 combines with J gene TRBJ2-7; 11 bases agree with TRBD2. Sequencing was done on a sample of peripheral blood. The CDR3 loop reads CASSPLAGGRDEQYF. The CDR3 DNA reads as TGTGCCAGCAGCCCCTTAGCGGGAGGGCGCGACGAGCAGTACTTC.